The 13 T cell receptor beta chains below were found in one sample sequenced in a study of early T cells in non-severe SARS-CoV-2 infection. TCRdb analysed the 5' RACE reads with MiXCR anew, one entry per CDR3 protein. The sample records around 60,000 distinct CDR3 sequences, around an eighth being singletons. Material: whole blood. All receptors derive from an adult who was a healthcare worker with PCR-confirmed SARS-CoV-2 infection or an uninfected control (not recorded which).

V is TRBV7-2 and J is TRBJ2-7; D unclear. The CDR3 runs to 14 residues. V was pared by 2 bases and J by 2 bases, with 10 bases between. Germline CDR1 reads SGHTA; CDR2 reads FQGNSA. The chain's CDR3 is CASSLYLGPYEQYF. CDR3 in DNA: TGTGCCAGCAGCTTATACCTGGGTCCCTACGAGCAGTACTTC. Looking up the rest from reference TRBV7-2 and TRBJ2-7 gives the full variable domain: GAGVSQSPSNKVTEKGKDVELRCDPISGHTALYWYRQSLGQGLEFLIYFQGNSAPDKSGLPSDRFSAERTGGSVSTLTIQRTQQEDSAVYLCASSLYLGPYEQYFGPGTRLTVT.

This clonotype has a count of ten or more. The chain recombines TRBV4-1 with TRBJ1-1; D not resolved. The V gene lost 4 bases and the J gene lost 0 bases, with 9 bases spanning the gap. This CDR3 comprises 14 residues. Germline lookup yields CDR1 MGHRA and CDR2 YSYEKL. CDR3 in DNA: TGCGCCAGCAGCCCCGGAGATATGAACACTGAAGCTTTCTTT. It yields the protein CASSPGDMNTEAFF.

This clonotype appeared a few times. The chain recombines TRBV29-1 with TRBJ2-7, with no clear D. The CDR3 contains 12 residues. Trimming left V 1 base short and J 3 bases short, with 7 bases between. CDR1 is SQVTM, CDR2 ANQGSEA, per germline. The CDR3 DNA reads as TGCAGCGTTGAAGGCGTGGGCTACGAGCAGTACTTC. This encodes CSVEGVGYEQYF.

This chain joins TRBV6-5 and TRBJ1-1; D unclear. CDR1 is MNHEY, CDR2 SVGAGI, per germline. The CDR3 is 13 residues long. The V gene lost 4 bases and the J gene lost 4 bases, with 10 bases spanning the gap. This chain's CDR3 is CASSSPVVTEAFF. CDR3 coding DNA: TGTGCCAGCAGTTCTCCAGTTGTCACTGAAGCTTTCTTT.

This clonotype came up many times. V gene TRBV15 combines with J gene TRBJ2-3, with 7 bases matching TRBD1. The CDR3 spans 15 residues. Germline lookup yields CDR1 LNHNV and CDR2 YYDKDF (reference sequence). V was clipped by 3 bases and J by 2 bases; unmatched bases: 5. For the CDR3, the DNA is TGTGCCACCAGCAGGGCGACAGGGTACACAGATACGCAGTATTTT. Its protein product is CATSRATGYTDTQYF.

There are a few counts of this clonotype. The V and J genes are TRBV28 and TRBJ2-7; D remains ambiguous. From germline, CDR1 is MDHEN and CDR2 SYDVKM. This CDR3 spans 12 amino acids. With 5 bases removed from V and 6 bases from J, the gap between germline ends came to 11 bases. DNA for the CDR3: TGTGCCAGCAGTAAACAGACAAGCGAGCAGTACTTC. It specifies CASSKQTSEQYF. The variable domain in full, completed from reference TRBV28 and TRBJ2-7, reads DVKVTQSSRYLVKRTGEKVFLECVQDMDHENMFWYRQDPGLGLRLIYFSYDVKMKEKGDIPEGYSVSREKKERFSLILESASTNQTSMYLCASSKQTSEQYFGPGTRLTVT.

This clonotype has at least ten counts. V usage is TRBV7-8 and J usage is TRBJ2-1; 8 bases agree with TRBD2. Germline CDR1 reads SGHVS; CDR2 reads FQNEAQ. Losses at the gene ends were 5 bases for V and 0 bases for J; bases not matched to a gene: 6. The length of the CDR3 is 16 residues. The chain's CDR3 is CASSLIAGSSYNEQFF. Written as DNA, the CDR3 is TGTGCCAGCAGCCTAATAGCGGGGAGCTCCTACAATGAGCAGTTCTTC.

This clonotype was counted ten times or more. The J gene is TRBJ2-7, the V gene TRBV7-2, with a possible D match to TRBD1 (5 bases). Trimming removed 5 bases at V and 6 bases at J, with 26 bases between. The CDR3 consists of 17 residues. Germline V CDR1 and CDR2: SGHTA, FQGNSA. CDR3 region: CASSPQINRRQGFEQYF. CDR3 nucleotides: TGTGCCAGCAGCCCACAAATAAACAGGCGCCAGGGTTTCGAGCAGTACTTC.

Ten or more counts support this clonotype. The gene calls are TRBV2 and TRBJ1-6; no firm D call. Per the germline V gene, CDR1 is SNHLY and CDR2 is FYNNEI. V dropped 3 bases and J dropped 11 bases, with 8 bases sitting between them. CDR3 length: 12 amino acids. The CDR3 DNA sequence: TGTGCCAGCAGTGACTTGGGGACACCCCTCCACTTT. The encoded protein is CASSDLGTPLHF.

The table lists this clonotype with a few counts. The rearrangement uses TRBV29-1 and TRBJ2-7; 8 positions match TRBD2. The CDR3 extends over 16 amino acids. J was trimmed by 2 bases and V by 2 bases; bases with no gene match: 11. CDR1 SQVTM and CDR2 ANQGSEA come from the germline V gene. This CDR3 is CSVESSGTGGPYEQYF. The CDR3, as DNA: TGCAGCGTTGAATCATCTGGGACGGGAGGGCCCTACGAGCAGTACTTC.

The rearrangement joins TRBV27 to TRBJ2-7; 9 bases line up with TRBD2. CDR1 and CDR2 from the germline V gene are MNHEY and SMNVEV (reference sequence). The CDR3 is made up of 16 amino acids. V shed 6 bases, J shed 2 bases, and the junction held 11 bases outside the gene matches. The CDR3 reads CASRSHASGVAYEQYF. The CDR3 bases are TGTGCCAGCAGATCCCACGCTAGCGGGGTTGCCTACGAGCAGTACTTC.

The V and J genes are TRBV14 and TRBJ2-7; a weak D match, TRBD2 (6 bases). Germline loops: CDR1 SGHDN, CDR2 FVKESK. Trimming took off 7 bases at V and 4 bases at J, with 20 bases between the two ends. The CDR3 loop spans 15 amino acids. The CDR3 spells CASTRREDGVYEQYF. The CDR3 DNA reads TGTGCCAGCACTCGCAGGGAGGACGGCGTTTACGAGCAGTACTTC.

This clonotype was counted only a few times. The chain uses TRBV25-1 and TRBJ2-7; 12 nucleotides line up with TRBD2. Germline-derived CDR1 and CDR2 are MGHDK and SYGVNS. This CDR3 spans 15 amino acids. V lost 4 bases, J lost 5 bases, and 6 bases stayed unmatched. This CDR3 is CASSGATSGRHEQYF. The CDR3 DNA is TGTGCCAGCAGTGGAGCTACTAGCGGGAGGCACGAGCAGTACTTC.